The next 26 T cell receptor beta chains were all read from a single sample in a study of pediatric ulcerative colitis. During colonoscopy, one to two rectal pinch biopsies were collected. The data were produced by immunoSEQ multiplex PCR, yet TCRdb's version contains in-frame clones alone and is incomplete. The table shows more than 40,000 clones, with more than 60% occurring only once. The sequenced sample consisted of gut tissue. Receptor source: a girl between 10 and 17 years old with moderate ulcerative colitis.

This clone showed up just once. The CDR3 nucleotides read TGTGCCAGCAGAGACCGGGCGTCACGCACAGATACGCAGTATTTT. This sequence encodes CASRDRASRTDTQYF. This chain joins TRBV6-1 and TRBJ2-3; D is uncertain. CDR1 MNHNS and CDR2 SASEGT come from the germline V gene. The CDR3 length is 15 residues. The V gene lost 6 bases and the J gene lost 1 base, with 14 bases spanning the gap.

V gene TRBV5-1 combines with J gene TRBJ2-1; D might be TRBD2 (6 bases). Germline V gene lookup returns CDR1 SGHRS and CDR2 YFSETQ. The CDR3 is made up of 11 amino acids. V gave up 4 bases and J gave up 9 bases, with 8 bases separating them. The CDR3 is CASSPGVEQFF. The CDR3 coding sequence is TGCGCCAGCAGCCCGGGGGTTGAGCAGTTCTTC.

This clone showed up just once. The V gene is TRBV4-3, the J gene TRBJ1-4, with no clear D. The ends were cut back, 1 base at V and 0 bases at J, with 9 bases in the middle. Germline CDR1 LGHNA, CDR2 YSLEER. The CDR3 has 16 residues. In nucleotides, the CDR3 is TGCGCCAGCAGCCAAGCGCGGGGATCAACTAATGAAAAACTGTTTTTT. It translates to CASSQARGSTNEKLFF.

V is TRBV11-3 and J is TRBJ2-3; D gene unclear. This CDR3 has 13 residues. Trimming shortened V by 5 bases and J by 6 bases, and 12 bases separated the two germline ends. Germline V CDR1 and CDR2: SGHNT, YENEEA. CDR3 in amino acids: CASSGSGEDTQYF. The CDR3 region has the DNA TGTGCCAGCAGCGGCTCAGGAGAGGATACGCAGTATTTT.

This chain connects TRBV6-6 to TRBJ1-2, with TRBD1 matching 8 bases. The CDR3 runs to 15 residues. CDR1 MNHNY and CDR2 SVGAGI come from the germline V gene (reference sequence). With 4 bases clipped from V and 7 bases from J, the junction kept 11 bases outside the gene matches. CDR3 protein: CASSWTGTGVFGYTF. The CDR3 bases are TGTGCCAGCAGTTGGACCGGGACAGGAGTTTTTGGCTACACCTTC.

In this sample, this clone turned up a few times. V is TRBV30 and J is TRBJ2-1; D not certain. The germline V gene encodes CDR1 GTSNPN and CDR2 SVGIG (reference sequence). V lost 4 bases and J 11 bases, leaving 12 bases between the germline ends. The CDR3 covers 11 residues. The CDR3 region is CAWNLRAKQFF. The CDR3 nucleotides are TGTGCCTGGAACCTCCGGGCCAAGCAGTTCTTC.

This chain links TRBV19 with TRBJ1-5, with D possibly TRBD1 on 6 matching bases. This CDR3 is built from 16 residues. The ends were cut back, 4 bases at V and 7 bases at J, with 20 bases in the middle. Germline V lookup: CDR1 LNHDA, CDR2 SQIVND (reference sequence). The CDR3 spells CASSKETLRGGQPQHF. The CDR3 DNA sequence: TGTGCCAGTAGTAAGGAGACTTTGAGAGGGGGACAGCCCCAGCATTTT.

CDR3 region: CASSLGRSGSTDEQYF. CDR3 in DNA: TGTGCCAGCAGCTTAGGCCGTAGCGGGAGTACCGACGAGCAGTACTTC. The chain recombines TRBV7-6 with TRBJ2-7, with 9 bases fitting TRBD2. The length of the CDR3 is 16 residues. Trimming at V came to 1 base and at J to 5 bases, leaving 9 bases not matched to a gene. CDR1 and CDR2 (germline): SGHVS, FNYEAQ. The full variable domain, with the rest looked up from reference TRBV7-6 and TRBJ2-7, is GAGVSQSPRYKVTKRGQDVALRCDPISGHVSLYWYRQALGQGPEFLTYFNYEAQQDKSGLPNDRFSAERPEGSISTLTIQRTEQRDSAMYRCASSLGRSGSTDEQYFGPGTRLTVT.

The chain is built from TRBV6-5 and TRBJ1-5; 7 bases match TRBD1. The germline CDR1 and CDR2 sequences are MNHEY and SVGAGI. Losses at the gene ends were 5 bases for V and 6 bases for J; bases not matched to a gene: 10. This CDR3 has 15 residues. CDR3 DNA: TGTGCCAGCAGTGTTAGACAGGGAGTGGCTCAGCCCCAGCATTTT. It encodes CASSVRQGVAQPQHF.

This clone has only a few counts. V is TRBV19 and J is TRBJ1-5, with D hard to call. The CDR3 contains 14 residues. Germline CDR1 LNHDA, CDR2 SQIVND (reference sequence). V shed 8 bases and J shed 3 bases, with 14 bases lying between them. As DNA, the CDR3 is TGTGCCAGTCGAGACAAAAGCCCCAATCAGCCCCAGCATTTT. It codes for CASRDKSPNQPQHF. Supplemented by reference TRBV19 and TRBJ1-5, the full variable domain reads DGGITQSPKYLFRKEGQNVTLSCEQNLNHDAMYWYRQDPGQGLRLIYYSQIVNDFQKGDIAEGYSVSREKKESFPLTVTSAQKNPTAFYLCASRDKSPNQPQHFGDGTRLSIL.

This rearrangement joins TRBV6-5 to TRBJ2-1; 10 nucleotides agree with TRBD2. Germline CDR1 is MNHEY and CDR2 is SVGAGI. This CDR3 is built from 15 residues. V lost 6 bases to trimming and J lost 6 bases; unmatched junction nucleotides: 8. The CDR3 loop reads CASSPSSSGGNEQFF. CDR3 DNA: TGTGCCAGCAGCCCCAGCTCTAGCGGGGGCAATGAGCAGTTCTTC.

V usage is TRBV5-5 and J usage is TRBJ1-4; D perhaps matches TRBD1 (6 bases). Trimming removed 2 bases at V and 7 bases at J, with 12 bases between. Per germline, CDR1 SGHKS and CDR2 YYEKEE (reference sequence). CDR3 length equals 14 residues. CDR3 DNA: TGTGCCAGCAGCTTTCAGGGGCAAGGTGAAAAACTGTTTTTT. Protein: CASSFQGQGEKLFF.

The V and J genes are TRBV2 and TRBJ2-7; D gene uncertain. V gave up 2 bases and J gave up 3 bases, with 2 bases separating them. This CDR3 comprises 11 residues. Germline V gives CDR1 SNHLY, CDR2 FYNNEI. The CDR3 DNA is TGTGCCAGCAGTGAAAACTACGAGCAGTACTTC. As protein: CASSENYEQYF.

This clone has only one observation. In nucleotides, the CDR3 is TGCGCCAGCAGCGGCGGGACAGGGTTGTACGAGCAGTACTTC. Protein product: CASSGGTGLYEQYF. The chain joins TRBV5-1 to TRBJ2-7, with 9 bases identical to TRBD1. J lost 4 bases, V lost 4 bases, and 6 bases had no gene match. From germline, CDR1 is SGHRS and CDR2 YFSETQ. This CDR3 comprises 14 residues.

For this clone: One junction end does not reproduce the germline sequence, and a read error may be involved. This chain's CDR3 is CASRARFDTEAFF. The CDR3 DNA reads TGCGCCAGCAGGGCCCGGTTTGACACCGAAGCTTTCTTT. The chain couples TRBV5-1 to TRBJ1-1; D not certain. Germline V CDR1 and CDR2: SGHRS, YFSETQ. The length of the CDR3 is 13 residues. Complete variable domain (other parts from reference TRBV5-1 and TRBJ1-1): KAGVTQTPRYLIKTRGQQVTLSCSPISGHRSVSWYQQTPGQGLQFLFEYFSETQRNKGNFPGRFSGRQFSNSRSEMNVSTLELGDSALYLCASRARFDTEAFFGQGTRLTVV.

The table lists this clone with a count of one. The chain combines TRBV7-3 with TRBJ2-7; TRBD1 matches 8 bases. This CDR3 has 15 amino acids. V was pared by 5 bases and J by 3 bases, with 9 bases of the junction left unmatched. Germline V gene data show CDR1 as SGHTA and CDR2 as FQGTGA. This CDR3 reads CASSPGTGRLYEQYF. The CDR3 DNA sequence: TGTGCCAGCAGCCCTGGGACAGGAAGACTCTACGAGCAGTACTTC.

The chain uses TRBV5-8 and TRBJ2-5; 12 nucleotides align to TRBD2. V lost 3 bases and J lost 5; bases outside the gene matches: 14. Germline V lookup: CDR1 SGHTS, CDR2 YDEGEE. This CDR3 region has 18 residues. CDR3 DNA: TGTGCCAGCAGCTGGATTTCCGGGACTAGCGGGTCTAGGGAGACCCAGTACTTC. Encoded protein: CASSWISGTSGSRETQYF.

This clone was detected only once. CDR3 sequence: CASSRGWEPQHF. The CDR3 DNA reads TGTGCCAGCTCGCGAGGCTGGGAGCCCCAGCATTTT. The rearrangement uses TRBV28 and TRBJ1-5, with D unresolved. The germline gives CDR1 MDHEN, CDR2 SYDVKM. V gave up 8 bases and J gave up 8 bases, with 13 bases separating them. CDR3 size: 12 residues.

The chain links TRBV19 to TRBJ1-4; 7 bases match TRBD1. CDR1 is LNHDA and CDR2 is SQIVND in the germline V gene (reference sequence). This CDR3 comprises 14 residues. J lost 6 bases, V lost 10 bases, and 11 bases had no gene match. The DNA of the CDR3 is TGTGCCACTCGTCAGGGGGTCAAGTATGAAAAACTGTTTTTT. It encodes CATRQGVKYEKLFF.

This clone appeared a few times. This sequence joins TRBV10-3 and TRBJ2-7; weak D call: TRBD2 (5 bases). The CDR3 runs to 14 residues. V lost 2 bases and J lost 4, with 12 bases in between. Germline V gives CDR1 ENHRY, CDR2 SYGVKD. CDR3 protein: CAISEGPGGYEQYF. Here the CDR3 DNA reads TGTGCCATCAGTGAGGGTCCCGGCGGGTACGAGCAGTACTTC.

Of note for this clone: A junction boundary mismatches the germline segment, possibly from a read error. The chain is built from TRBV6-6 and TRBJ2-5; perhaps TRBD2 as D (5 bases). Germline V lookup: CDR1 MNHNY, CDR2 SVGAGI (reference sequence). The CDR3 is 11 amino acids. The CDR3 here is CASTMGETRYF. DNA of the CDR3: TGTGCCAGCACCATGGGAGAGACCCGGTACTTC.

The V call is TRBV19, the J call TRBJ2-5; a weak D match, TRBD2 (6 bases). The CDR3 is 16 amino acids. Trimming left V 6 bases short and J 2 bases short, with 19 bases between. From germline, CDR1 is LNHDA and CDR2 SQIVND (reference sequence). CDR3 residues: CASSPGGVFSQETQYF. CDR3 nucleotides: TGTGCCAGTAGCCCCGGAGGGGTTTTCTCACAAGAGACCCAGTACTTC. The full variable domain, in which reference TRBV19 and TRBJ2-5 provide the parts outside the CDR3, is DGGITQSPKYLFRKEGQNVTLSCEQNLNHDAMYWYRQDPGQGLRLIYYSQIVNDFQKGDIAEGYSVSREKKESFPLTVTSAQKNPTAFYLCASSPGGVFSQETQYFGPGTRLLVL.

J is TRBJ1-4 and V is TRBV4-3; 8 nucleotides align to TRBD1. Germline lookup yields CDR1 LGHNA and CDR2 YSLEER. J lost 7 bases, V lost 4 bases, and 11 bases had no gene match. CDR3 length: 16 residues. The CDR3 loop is CASSRLTGEGGEKLFF. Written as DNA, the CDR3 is TGCGCCAGCAGCCGCCTGACAGGGGAGGGTGGTGAAAAACTGTTTTTT.

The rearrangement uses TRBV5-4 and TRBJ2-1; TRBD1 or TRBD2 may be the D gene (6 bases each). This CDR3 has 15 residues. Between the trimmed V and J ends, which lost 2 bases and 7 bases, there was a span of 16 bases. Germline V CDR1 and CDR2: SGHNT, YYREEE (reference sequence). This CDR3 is CASSLESWGANEQFF. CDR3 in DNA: TGTGCCAGCAGCTTAGAGTCGTGGGGGGCAAATGAGCAGTTCTTC.

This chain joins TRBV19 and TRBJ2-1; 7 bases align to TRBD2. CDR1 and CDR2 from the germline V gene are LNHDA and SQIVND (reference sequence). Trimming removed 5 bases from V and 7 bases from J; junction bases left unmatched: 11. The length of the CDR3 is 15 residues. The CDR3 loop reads CASSPRVAGANEQFF. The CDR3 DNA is TGTGCCAGTAGTCCCCGTGTAGCGGGTGCGAATGAGCAGTTCTTC.

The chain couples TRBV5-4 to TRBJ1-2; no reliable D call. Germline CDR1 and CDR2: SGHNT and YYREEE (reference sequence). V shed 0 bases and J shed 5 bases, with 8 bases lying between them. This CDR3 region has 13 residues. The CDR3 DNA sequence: TGTGCCAGCAGCTTGGAGGCTGGATATGGCTACACCTTC. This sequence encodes CASSLEAGYGYTF.